This T cell receptor beta chain was documented in a study of T cells in Graves' hyperthyroidism and ophthalmopathy. The PBMCs were sourced from fresh peripheral blood (around 9.9 ml). A remark on this clonotype: Its antigen is currently unknown.

There were TCR beta CDR3 regions amplified from RNA transcripts. The HTBI primer set was used in a first-round RT-PCR of the TCR CDR3. Each CDR3 protein gets one entry after TCRdb re-called the multiplex PCR reads with MiXCR. The sample lists hundreds of thousands of distinct CDR3 sequences; roughly 15% were seen once. Germline loops: CDR1 MNHEY, CDR2 SVGEGT. This CDR3 has 13 residues. The germline V and J ends were trimmed by 0 bases and 6 bases, with 8 bases remaining between them. Study results and limitations: The majority of expanded thyroid clonotypes above 0.001 also appeared in blood.

This TCR was recovered from a woman aged 18-29 years with Graves' hyperthyroidism. Specimen: blood. The chain uses TRBV6-2 or TRBV6-3 and TRBJ1-2; unclear D gene. CDR3 sequence: CASSYSTQNGYTF. The DNA for the CDR3 is TGTGCCAGCAGTTACTCGACACAGAATGGCTACACCTTC.